In this sample, the clone carrying this T cell receptor (beta chain) turned up a few times. Its matching antigen is unknown. This sample is drawn from a study of cytomegalovirus exposure and HLA in healthy donors. In the study overall: In terms of ancestry, the Caucasian-associated cluster contained 81% of the roughly 400 genotyped donors.

PCR amplification relied on 60 Vbeta primers (plus 13 Jbeta primers). The table came from immunoSEQ multiplex PCR; TCRdb's copy has only in-frame clones and leaves some out. The table has 95,000 to 120,000 clones, roughly 70% seen once. Points from the study as a whole: TCR beta chain V- and J-gene trimming was linked, in a later analysis, to a missense variant in DCLRE1C. Likely technical artifact: a cluster of highly shared sequence variants. Reports indicate that TCR beta sequences accurately predicted the HLA-A and HLA-B alleles of most subjects.

V shed 3 bases and J shed 4 bases, with 13 bases lying between them. Germline CDR1 and CDR2: SEHNR and FQNEAQ (reference sequence). This CDR3 comprises 15 residues. The sequencing sample was made of PBMCs. The source is a man aged 18 to 29 in good health and CMV-seropositive. The V gene is TRBV7-9, the J gene TRBJ2-1; D perhaps matches TRBD1 (6 bases). This CDR3 reads CASSLVRGVYNEQFF. The DNA for the CDR3 is TGTGCCAGCAGCTTGGTCAGGGGAGTTTACAATGAGCAGTTCTTC.